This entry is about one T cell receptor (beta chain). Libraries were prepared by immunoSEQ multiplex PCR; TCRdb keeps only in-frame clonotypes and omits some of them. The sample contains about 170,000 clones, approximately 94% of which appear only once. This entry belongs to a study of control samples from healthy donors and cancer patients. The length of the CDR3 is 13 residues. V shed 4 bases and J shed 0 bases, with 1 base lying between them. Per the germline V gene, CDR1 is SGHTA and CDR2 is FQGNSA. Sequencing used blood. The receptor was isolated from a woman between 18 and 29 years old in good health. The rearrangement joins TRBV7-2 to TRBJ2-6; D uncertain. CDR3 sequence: CASSSSGANVLTF. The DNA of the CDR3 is TGTGCCAGCAGCTCCTCTGGGGCCAACGTCCTGACTTTC.